This T cell receptor (beta chain) comes out of a study of CD8+ T cells in alopecia areata listed by TCRdb under 2018. Some background on the complete study: Treated patients were enrolled in an open-label pilot trial of oral tofacitinib at 5 to 10 mg twice daily for moderate-to-severe alopecia areata. RNA came from the PAXgene miRNA kit for fixed scalp, the miRNeasy kit for PBMCs, and the RNeasy kit for mouse skin. Human TCRbeta sequencing covered scalp tissue and sorted CD4+ and CD8+ peripheral blood T cells from patchy and totalis/universalis alopecia areata patients and healthy controls. Clonality in the scalp was compared among normal scalp (n=4), patchy alopecia areata scalp (n=8), and alopecia totalis/universalis scalp (n=8). The study used high-throughput TCRbeta sequencing to examine T cell clonal expansion in alopecia areata, in both the C3H/HeJ mouse model and human patients. immunoSEQ multiplex PCR using 35 Vbeta forward primers and 13 Jbeta reverse primers was used to amplify TCRbeta CDR3 regions. Biopsies were taken from tofacitinib-treated patients at baseline and at 4 and 24 weeks of treatment, and a later scalp biopsy was taken in several of the tofacitinib-treated patients. Tofacitinib was administered for 6 to 18 months, and 6 months of follow-up off drug were then conducted to assess delayed response and recurrence.

The library was made by the immunoSEQ multiplex PCR assay. RNA was extracted from all samples and reverse transcribed into cDNA, which served as template for TCR sequencing. First-strand cDNA was synthesized with SuperScript III using a 2:1 mix of oligo-dT and random hexamers. A synthetic immune receptor repertoire was used to measure amplification bias, and any remaining bias was corrected computationally. The published analysis was carried out like this. Raw reads were preprocessed to remove errors, and CDR3 was defined according to IMGT conventions as the region from the conserved cysteine to phenylalanine. To get clonality, Shannon entropy was normalized by log2 of the number of productive unique TCRs and the result was subtracted from 1. Whether each scalp clone was CD4 or CD8 was inferred by checking scalp TCRbeta sequences against the CD4 and CD8 repertoires from sorted blood. In TCRdb, the immuneACCESS table is reduced to in-frame sequences with V and J assigned. These tables do not hold every clone; where another copy was compared, an unresolved V gene accounts for under half, and the others remain unexplained. V and J calls and clone size are copied from that table; D and trimming were computed from the DNA. Counted in this sample were about 140,000 clones; 40% to 65% of them appeared once. The top ten clones comprise approximately 0.99% of the sample.

Broader findings and caveats from the paper: Unlike mouse skin, which is dominated by gammadelta T cells, normal human skin has resident alphabeta T cells that are also sequenced, and this complicates analysis of the scalp TCR repertoire. Lesional scalp, especially in alopecia totalis/universalis, showed higher clonality and more expanded CD8+ clones than normal scalp, suggesting antigenic drive. Shared TCR sequences between patients were less evident than in mice, which may be partly attributable to HLA diversity in the patient population.

With respect to this clone: Its specific antigen is unknown. Base qualities are not recorded, but no much larger clone differs from it by a single base.

The germline V gene encodes CDR1 SGDLS and CDR2 YYNGEE. Trimming accounts for 4 bases at V and 4 bases at J, while the number of junction bases matched to no gene is 12. The CDR3 numbers 16 residues from cysteine through phenylalanine. This entry keeps only the CDR3 DNA: 48 bases, framed from base 1. The sample's time point label, decoded: baseline before oral tofacitinib. From alopecia areata patients, peripheral blood was collected along with lesional scalp punch biopsies. PBMCs were isolated by density centrifugation and stained for CD3, CD4 and CD8, and CD4+ and CD8+ T cells were sorted on a FACSAria.

The rearrangement combines TRBV9 with TRBJ1-1; 8 junctional bases match TRBD1. The sequence came from a human donor with alopecia areata. The starting material was CD4+ T cells sorted from blood, obtained at week 0. The CDR3 in this case is CASSPRAGQGGTEAFF. The bases are TGTGCCAGCAGCCCTAGGGCAGGACAGGGAGGCACTGAAGCTTTCTTT.